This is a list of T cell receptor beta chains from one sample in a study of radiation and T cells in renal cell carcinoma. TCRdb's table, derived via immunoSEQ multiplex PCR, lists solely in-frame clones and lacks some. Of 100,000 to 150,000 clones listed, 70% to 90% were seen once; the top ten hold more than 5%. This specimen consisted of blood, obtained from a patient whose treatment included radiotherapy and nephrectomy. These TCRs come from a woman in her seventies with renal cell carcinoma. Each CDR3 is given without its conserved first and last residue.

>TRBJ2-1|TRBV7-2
ASSLEAGGPYNEQF
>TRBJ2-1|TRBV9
ASSLGSGGDEQF
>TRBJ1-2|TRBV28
ASSPPNSIENYGYT
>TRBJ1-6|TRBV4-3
ASSQEWGGFSPLH
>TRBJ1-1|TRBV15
ATSRFAGRLGTEAF
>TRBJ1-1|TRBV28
ASRGTGGRNEAF
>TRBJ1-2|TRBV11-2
ASRIGDRGAYGYT
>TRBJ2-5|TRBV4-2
ASSQEAREETQY
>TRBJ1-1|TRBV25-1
ASRGVGTGLGNTEAF
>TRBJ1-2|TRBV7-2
ASSLASLTSGYT
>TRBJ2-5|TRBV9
ASSRGGYETQY
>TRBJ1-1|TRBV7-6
ASSWGQGPNTEAF
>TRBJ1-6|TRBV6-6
ASGSWQESPLH
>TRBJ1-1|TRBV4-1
ASSQGRNTEAF
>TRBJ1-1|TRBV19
ASSIEKGTEAF
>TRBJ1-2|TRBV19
ASSAGQLSNYGYT
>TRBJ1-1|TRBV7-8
ASSLAGSNTEAF
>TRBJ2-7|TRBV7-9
ASSLRGLAGGDTYEQY
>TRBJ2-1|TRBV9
ASSVRPTNEQF
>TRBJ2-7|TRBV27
ASSPTLLAGDTYEQY